This T cell receptor (beta chain) was sequenced in a study of T cell clones after liver transplantation (dated by TCRdb to 2018 to 2020). Background for the entire study: ITN030ST, the source of the samples, was a randomized trial that attempted immunosuppression withdrawal within 2 years of liver transplantation. Blood samples were taken pre-transplant, pre-randomization before withdrawal, and post-randomization after full withdrawal or failed withdrawal. As an antigen-independent comparator for the donor-reactive sequences, third party-reactive TCRbeta sequences from pre-transplant MLRs were identified as well. After a pre-transplant mixed lymphocyte reaction, TCRbeta sequencing was used to pinpoint donor-reactive T cell clones, which were subsequently tracked in post-transplant blood. Subjects received no induction therapy and standard immunosuppression until randomization at 12-24 months post-transplant. Tolerance meant complete immunosuppression withdrawal for at least one year without liver enzymes rising beyond twice the upper limit of normal. Three of the eight recipients were HCV-positive; the others were transplanted for non-autoimmune, non-viral indications. The study cohort included 8 liver transplant recipients, of whom 3 were classified as tolerant and 5 as non-tolerant.

Unstimulated PBMCs, after thawing, were stained for CD3, CD4 and CD8 and then FACS-sorted into CD3+CD4+ and CD3+CD8+ populations. All 8 studied subjects were randomized to immunosuppression withdrawal. Genomic DNA was isolated with the Qiagen DNeasy Blood and Tissue Kit. The full study reports these points: Low numbers of available donor cells limited the measurable donor-reactive repertoire in a couple of subjects. When repertoire turnover was taken into account, detection of donor-reactive sequences was significantly reduced in 7 of 8 subjects for CD4 and in 8 of 8 subjects for CD8. A significant post-transplant decrease in circulating donor-reactive CD4 TCRbeta sequences was observed in most of the 8 subjects, irrespective of tolerance or HCV status. The conclusions were considered preliminary, being limited by small, heterogeneous patient numbers and non-standardized post-transplant time points. The decline in donor-reactive sequences exceeded the decline in third party-reactive sequences, suggesting partial antigen-specific deletion that was unrelated to withdrawal success. Without allograft tissue specimens, donor-reactive T cells may have migrated into the graft rather than being deleted.

There are 11 amino acids in the CDR3, from cysteine to phenylalanine inclusive. Of all the DNA, just the CDR3 is kept, 33 bases in frame from base 1. The V end loses 5 bases and the J end loses 3 bases, and a stretch of 5 bases separates them. Based on the germline V gene, the CDR1 and CDR2 sequences are SGHNT and YENEEA. On this clone: No cognate antigen has been identified for it. No clone much larger than this one lies a single base away; base qualities are absent.

Frozen genomic DNA underwent high-throughput TCRbeta CDR3 sequencing by immunoSEQ, including PCR amplification, mapping, bias correction and internal controls. In the original analysis: Only productive rearrangements were retained, with each unique TCRbeta sequence defined by its CDR3 nucleotide sequence together with its V and J gene. Donor-reactive sequences required at least 5-fold expansion in CFSE-low cells versus unstimulated pre-transplant cells and at least 0.01% frequency. Per-subject minimum frequency thresholds, based on the lowest-template unstimulated sample, ensured at least 90% detection power. Jensen-Shannon divergence between the top 1000 TCRbeta sequences post-transplant and pre-transplant was used to measure repertoire turnover. Changes in detection of donor-reactive sequences were assessed with two-sided Fisher's exact tests. This is the immuneACCESS table as TCRdb keeps it, with only in-frame sequences that have V and J called. A part of the clones is gone; compared with another copy, unresolved V genes explain less than half, and the rest is unexplained. D and trimming come from the DNA, and the V and J calls and clone size come from that table. The sample table shows around 120,000 clones, and roughly nine tenths are seen once. The ten most abundant clones make up 0.65% to 0.85% of the sample.

The chain is made from TRBV11-3 and TRBJ2-7; the D gene identity is not certain. This receptor was identified in a human patient who received a liver transplant. After a transplant, some T cells may be the graft donor's own cells. Sequencing was performed on CD4+ T cells from blood, taken 12 months after liver transplant. The DNA reads as follows: TGTGCCAGCAGCACCCTCTACGAGCAGTACTTC. This encodes CASSTLYEQYF. Where the CDR3 stops, the reference TRBV11-3 and TRBJ2-7 genes take over; the full variable domain is EAGVVQSPRYKIIEKKQPVAFWCNPISGHNTLYWYLQNLGQGPELLIRYENEEAVDDSQLPKDRFSAERLKGVDSTLKIQPAELGDSAVYLCASSTLYEQYFGPGTRLTVT.